This record concerns one TCR beta chain sequence. This entry is derived from a study of control samples from healthy donors and cancer patients. The protocol was immunoSEQ multiplex PCR, while the TCRdb copy is restricted to in-frame clones and leaves out a portion. The sample contains about 89,000 clones, approximately 87% of which appear only once. Germline V lookup: CDR1 MGHRA, CDR2 YSYEKL. The CDR3 sequence is 17 residues long. Trimming cost V 1 base and J 0 bases, with 10 bases left between them. This chain uses TRBV4-1 with TRBJ2-6, with a tentative D call TRBD2 (7 bases). The sequenced material came from blood. The source is a woman in her thirties or forties in good health. The DNA for the CDR3 is TGCGCCAGCAGCCAAGGGGGGGGCTACTCTGGGGCCAACGTCCTGACTTTC. It encodes CASSQGGGYSGANVLTF.